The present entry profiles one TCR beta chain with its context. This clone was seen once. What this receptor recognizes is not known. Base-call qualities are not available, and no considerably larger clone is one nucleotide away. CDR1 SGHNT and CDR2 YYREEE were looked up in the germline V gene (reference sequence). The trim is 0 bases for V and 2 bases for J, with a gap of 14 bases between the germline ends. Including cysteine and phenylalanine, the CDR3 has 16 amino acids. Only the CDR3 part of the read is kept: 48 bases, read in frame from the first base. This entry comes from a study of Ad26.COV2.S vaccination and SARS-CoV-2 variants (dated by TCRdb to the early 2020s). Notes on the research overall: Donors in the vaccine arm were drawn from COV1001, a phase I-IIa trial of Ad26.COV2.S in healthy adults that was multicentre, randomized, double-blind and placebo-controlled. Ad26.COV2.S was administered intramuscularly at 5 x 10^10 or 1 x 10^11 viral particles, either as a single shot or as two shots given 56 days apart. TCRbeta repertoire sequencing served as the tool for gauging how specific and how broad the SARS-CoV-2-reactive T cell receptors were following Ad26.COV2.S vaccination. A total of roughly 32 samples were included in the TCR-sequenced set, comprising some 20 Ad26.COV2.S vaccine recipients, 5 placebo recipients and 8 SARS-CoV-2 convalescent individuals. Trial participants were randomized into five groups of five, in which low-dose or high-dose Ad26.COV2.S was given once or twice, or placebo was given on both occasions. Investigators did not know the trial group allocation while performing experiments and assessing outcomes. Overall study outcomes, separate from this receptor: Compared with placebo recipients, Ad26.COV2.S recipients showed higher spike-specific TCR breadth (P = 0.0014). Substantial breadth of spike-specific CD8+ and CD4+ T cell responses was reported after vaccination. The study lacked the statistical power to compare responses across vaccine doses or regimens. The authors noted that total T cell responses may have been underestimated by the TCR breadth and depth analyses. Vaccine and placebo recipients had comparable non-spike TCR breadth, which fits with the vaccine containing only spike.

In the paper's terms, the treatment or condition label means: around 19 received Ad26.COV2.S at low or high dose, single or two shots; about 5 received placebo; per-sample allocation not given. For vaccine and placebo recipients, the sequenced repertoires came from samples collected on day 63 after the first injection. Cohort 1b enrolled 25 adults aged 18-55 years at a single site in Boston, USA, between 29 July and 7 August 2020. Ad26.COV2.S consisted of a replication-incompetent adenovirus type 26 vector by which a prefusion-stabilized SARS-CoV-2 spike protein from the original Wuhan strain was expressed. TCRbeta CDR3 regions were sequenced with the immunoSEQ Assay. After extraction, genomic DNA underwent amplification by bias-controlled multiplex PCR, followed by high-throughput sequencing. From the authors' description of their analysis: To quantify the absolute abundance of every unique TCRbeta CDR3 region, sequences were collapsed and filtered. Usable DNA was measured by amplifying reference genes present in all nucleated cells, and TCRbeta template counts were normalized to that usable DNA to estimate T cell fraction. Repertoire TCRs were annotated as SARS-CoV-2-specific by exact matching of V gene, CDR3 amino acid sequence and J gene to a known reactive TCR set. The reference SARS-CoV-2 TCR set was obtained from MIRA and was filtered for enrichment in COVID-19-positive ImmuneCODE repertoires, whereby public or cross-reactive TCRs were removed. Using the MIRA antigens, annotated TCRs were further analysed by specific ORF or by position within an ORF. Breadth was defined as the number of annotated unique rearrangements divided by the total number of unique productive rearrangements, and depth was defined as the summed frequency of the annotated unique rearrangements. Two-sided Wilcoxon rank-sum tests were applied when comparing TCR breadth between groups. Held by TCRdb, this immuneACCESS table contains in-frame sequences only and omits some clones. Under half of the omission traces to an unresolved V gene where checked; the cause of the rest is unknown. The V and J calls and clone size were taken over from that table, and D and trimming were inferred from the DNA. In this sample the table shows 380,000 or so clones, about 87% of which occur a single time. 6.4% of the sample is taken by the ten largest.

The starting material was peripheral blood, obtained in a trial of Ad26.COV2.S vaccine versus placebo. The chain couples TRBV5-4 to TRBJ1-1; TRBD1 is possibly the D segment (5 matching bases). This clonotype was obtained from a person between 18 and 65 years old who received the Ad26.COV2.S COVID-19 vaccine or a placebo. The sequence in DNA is TGTGCCAGCAGCTTGGGGGGTCAGGGTCCAAACACTGAAGCTTTCTTT. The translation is CASSLGGQGPNTEAFF.